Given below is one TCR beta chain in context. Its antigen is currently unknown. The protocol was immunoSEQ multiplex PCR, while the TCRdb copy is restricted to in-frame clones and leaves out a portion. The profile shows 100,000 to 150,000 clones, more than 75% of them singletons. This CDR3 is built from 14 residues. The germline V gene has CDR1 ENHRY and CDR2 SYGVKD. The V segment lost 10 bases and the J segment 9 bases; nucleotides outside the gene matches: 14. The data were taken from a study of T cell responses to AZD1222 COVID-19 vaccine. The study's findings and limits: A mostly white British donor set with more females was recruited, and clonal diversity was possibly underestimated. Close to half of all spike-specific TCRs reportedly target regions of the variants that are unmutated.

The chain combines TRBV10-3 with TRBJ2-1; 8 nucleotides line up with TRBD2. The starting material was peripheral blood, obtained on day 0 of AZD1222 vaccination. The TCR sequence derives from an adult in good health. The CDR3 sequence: CATDRLAIGGEQFF. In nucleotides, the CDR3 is TGTGCCACCGATAGACTAGCGATAGGTGGTGAGCAGTTCTTC.